This TCR beta chain was documented in a study of T cell responses to AZD1222 COVID-19 vaccine. Study-wide findings and caveats: None of the repertoires were sampled until the peak T cell response had passed.

Notes on this clone: Its antigen is not identified.

The data were produced by immunoSEQ multiplex PCR, yet TCRdb's version contains in-frame clones alone and is incomplete. This repertoire shows 120,000 or so clones, about 88% found once; its top ten account for around 30%. Trimming removed 3 bases at V and 6 bases at J, with 16 bases between. Germline V gene lookup returns CDR1 SGDLS and CDR2 YYNGEE. The CDR3 spans 16 residues. The origin of this receptor is an adult in good health. Sequencing was performed on peripheral blood, taken on day 0 of AZD1222 vaccination. V usage is TRBV9 and J usage is TRBJ1-6; D is perhaps TRBD1 (6 bases). CDR3 sequence: CASSDNRDFANSPLHF. In nucleotides, the CDR3 is TGTGCCAGCAGCGACAACAGGGATTTTGCTAATTCACCCCTCCACTTT.